These 17 T cell receptor beta chains share one sample of origin, sequenced in a study of cytomegalovirus exposure and HLA in healthy donors. Vbeta (60) and Jbeta (13) primers were used in the PCR. Using immunoSEQ multiplex PCR, the repertoire was profiled, and TCRdb retains in-frame clones only, with some absent. Recorded for this sample: 100,000 to 150,000 clones. Sequencing was carried out using PBMCs. The receptor set was obtained from a man aged 35-49 years in good health and CMV-seronegative.

The rearrangement uses TRBV29-1 and TRBJ2-3; 8 bases align to TRBD2. V was clipped by 5 bases and J by 2 bases; unmatched bases: 6. CDR1 and CDR2 (germline): SQVTM, ANQGSEA. CDR3 size: 14 residues. The CDR3 sequence is CSVYGRAYTDTQYF. The CDR3 DNA reads as TGCAGCGTTTACGGGAGGGCCTACACAGATACGCAGTATTTT.

The chain combines TRBV29-1 with TRBJ1-4; D remains ambiguous. The CDR3 is made up of 14 amino acids. V lost 4 bases to trimming and J lost 5 bases, with 14 bases between them. Germline V lookup: CDR1 SQVTM, CDR2 ANQGSEA. CDR3 nucleotide sequence: TGCAGCGTTGGGGTTGGAGGTTCAAATGAAAAACTGTTTTTT. It codes for CSVGVGGSNEKLFF.

The V call is TRBV6-1, the J call TRBJ1-2; 7 bases are a match to TRBD1. This CDR3 is 12 amino acids long. Germline CDR1 is MNHNS and CDR2 is SASEGT. Trimming cost V 6 bases and J 7 bases; bases outside gene matches: 5. CDR3: CASSLQGFGYTF. As DNA, the CDR3 is TGTGCCAGCAGCCTACAGGGGTTTGGCTACACCTTC.

The J gene is TRBJ2-7, the V gene TRBV10-3; D is possibly TRBD2 (6 bases). Deletions cut 5 bases from V and 7 bases from J, with 18 bases between. The CDR3 contains 14 residues. CDR1 is ENHRY and CDR2 is SYGVKD in the germline V gene. The chain's CDR3 is CAISIAAILKEQYF. DNA for the CDR3: TGTGCCATCAGTATAGCGGCCATATTAAAAGAGCAGTACTTC.

The J gene is TRBJ2-2, the V gene TRBV7-6, with TRBD2 matching over 10 bases. Per germline, CDR1 SGHVS and CDR2 FNYEAQ. This CDR3 spans 18 amino acids. Unmatched junction bases numbered 8, after V lost 4 bases and J lost 0 bases. The CDR3 reads CASSSNLAGGTNTGELFF. The DNA for the CDR3 is TGTGCCAGCAGCTCGAACTTAGCGGGAGGTACGAACACCGGGGAGCTGTTTTTT.

In nucleotides, the CDR3 is TGTGCCAGCAGTTACCGGACTAGCGGGGCCAACGTCCTGACTTTC. Translating gives CASSYRTSGANVLTF. V is TRBV6-6 and J is TRBJ2-6; TRBD2 agrees at 8 bases. This CDR3 spans 15 amino acids. The V segment lost 2 bases and the J segment 4 bases; nucleotides outside the gene matches: 1. From germline, CDR1 is MNHNY and CDR2 SVGAGI (reference sequence).

J is TRBJ2-1 and V is TRBV19; 13 bases align to TRBD2. The CDR3 consists of 15 residues. V shed 3 bases and J 10 bases; nucleotides not matched to a gene: 6. Germline CDR1 is LNHDA and CDR2 is SQIVND (reference sequence). The CDR3 DNA sequence: TGTGCCAGTAGTATTTCTGGACTAGCGGGAGAGGAGCAGTTCTTC. This codes for CASSISGLAGEEQFF.

This sequence joins TRBV6-1 and TRBJ1-5, with 10 bases that match TRBD1. In germline, CDR1 is MNHNS, CDR2 SASEGT. CDR3 length: 15 amino acids. V trimming: 1 base; J trimming: 8 bases; junction bases outside the gene matches: 5. The CDR3 protein is CASSEGWTGGKPQHF. The CDR3 nucleotides read TGTGCCAGCAGTGAAGGATGGACAGGGGGGAAGCCCCAGCATTTT.

The V call is TRBV11-3, the J call TRBJ2-1; the D gene is possibly TRBD2 (5 bases). CDR1 and CDR2 from the germline V gene are SGHNT and YENEEA. This CDR3 comprises 12 residues. The V end lost 2 bases, the J end lost 12 bases, and 11 bases lay between the germline ends. CDR3 in DNA: TGTGCCAGCAGCTTAAGGACTGAAGGGCAGTTCTTC. Translating gives CASSLRTEGQFF.

V and J are TRBV7-2 and TRBJ1-1; D remains unclear. CDR3 length: 14 amino acids. CDR1 and CDR2 from the germline V gene are SGHTA and FQGNSA. V dropped 3 bases and J dropped 5 bases, with 13 bases sitting between them. The CDR3 DNA is TGTGCCAGCAGCTTGCAGGTTCCATCAACTGAAGCTTTCTTT. Amino acids: CASSLQVPSTEAFF.

The genes are TRBV4-3 and TRBJ2-3; D call uncertain. The CDR3 consists of 13 residues. Germline V gene data show CDR1 as LGHNA and CDR2 as YSLEER. Trimming pared 0 bases from V and 6 bases from J, leaving 7 bases between. The CDR3 protein is CASSQETADTQYF. Here the CDR3 DNA reads TGCGCCAGCAGCCAAGAAACAGCCGATACGCAGTATTTT.

The CDR3 sequence is CASSVGGRTDTQYF. In DNA, the CDR3 is TGTGCCAGCAGCGTCGGGGGGCGCACAGATACGCAGTATTTT. The chain couples TRBV9 to TRBJ2-3; the D gene is possibly TRBD2 (7 bases). With 2 bases removed from V and 1 base from J, the gap between germline ends came to 8 bases. There are 14 residues in the CDR3. Germline values: CDR1 SGDLS, CDR2 YYNGEE.

The chain carries TRBV2 and TRBJ2-2; no clear D. The CDR3 has 16 residues. Germline V gene data show CDR1 as SNHLY and CDR2 as FYNNEI. V dropped 6 bases and J dropped 0 bases, with 14 bases sitting between them. Here the CDR3 reads CASRATAFTNTGELFF. The CDR3 DNA reads TGTGCCAGCAGGGCTACAGCTTTCACGAACACCGGGGAGCTGTTTTTT.

The rearrangement joins TRBV5-8 to TRBJ2-7; 9 positions match TRBD1. V shed 3 bases, J shed 6 bases, and the junction held 4 bases outside the gene matches. Germline V gene sequence: CDR1 SGHTS, CDR2 YDEGEE. The CDR3 runs 13 residues. DNA for the CDR3: TGTGCCAGCAGCTCCGGGACAGGGTTCGAGCAGTACTTC. Its protein is CASSSGTGFEQYF.

The J gene is TRBJ1-3, the V gene TRBV7-8; D remains unclear. Germline V lookup: CDR1 SGHVS, CDR2 FQNEAQ. Deletions cut 2 bases from V and 0 bases from J, with 23 bases between. The CDR3 consists of 20 residues. The CDR3 sequence: CASSLYTSPRLSSSGNTIYF. The CDR3 DNA sequence: TGTGCCAGCAGCTTATATACGAGTCCCCGTCTCTCGAGCTCTGGAAACACCATATATTTT.

The rearrangement joins TRBV6-1 to TRBJ1-1; D gene unclear. Trimming took 5 bases from V and 4 from J, leaving 11 bases between them. This CDR3 has 13 amino acids. Looked up from germline, CDR1 is MNHNS and CDR2 is SASEGT. The CDR3 reads CASSTRDTTEAFF. The CDR3 bases are TGTGCCAGCAGTACGCGCGACACCACTGAAGCTTTCTTT.

The chain recombines TRBV11-3 with TRBJ2-5; possible D gene TRBD1, 6 bases. Looked up from germline, CDR1 is SGHNT and CDR2 is YENEEA. The ends were cut back, 1 base at V and 0 bases at J, with 9 bases in the middle. The CDR3 covers 15 residues. The CDR3 spells CASSLGAGDQETQYF. The CDR3, as DNA: TGTGCCAGCAGCTTAGGGGCAGGGGACCAAGAGACCCAGTACTTC.